This T cell receptor beta chain was sequenced for a study of cytomegalovirus exposure and HLA in healthy donors (dated by TCRdb to 2017 to 2019). The study in broad terms: An earlier analysis of several hundred of the donors reported approximately 300 Gb of sequence data and roughly 100 million unique TCR beta sequences from some 180 million T cells. An early release covering over 500 HLA-typed donors comprised approximately 300 gigabases of sequencing data and around 80 million unique TCR sequences. Among the approximately 430 genotyped donors, approximately 82% belonged to the genetic ancestry cluster associated with self-reported Caucasian donors. The study aimed to test whether cataloging public T cell receptors could reveal signatures of past pathogen exposure. The study used immunosequencing to profile the T cell repertoires of approximately 690 subjects and linked those repertoires to cytomegalovirus serostatus. A separate validation cohort of 100 to 150 different subjects was used in addition to the approximately 670-subject first cohort. To predict cytomegalovirus infection status, the study combined high-throughput TCR immunosequencing, statistical association of individual TCRs with disease status, and machine learning. A later analysis re-examined previously published TCR beta repertoires from hundreds of donors and added high-resolution HLA genotyping to investigate patterns of TCR occurrence. In the later analysis, no new phenotypic data were used to find candidate immune exposures; instead, reliance was placed on TCR beta sequences and their occurrence across donors. An earlier analysis of 587 of the donors applied high-throughput TCR beta sequencing to assess whether each TCR beta V gene segment acted as functional or pseudogenic. Donor age, sex, ethnicity and CMV serostatus were compiled together with the repertoire data. A later genetic analysis took genome-wide SNP genotypes for about 55% of the roughly 700 donors and used that subset as a discovery cohort. All discovery cohort repertoires had been generated on a single sequencing platform. HLA typing covered class I and class II loci at four-digit resolution. The number of typed donors differed by locus: roughly 620-640 for A, B, C, DRB1 and DQB1; approximately 520 for DQA1; approximately 610 for DPA1; and 400 to 480 for DPB1. A handful of DR-DQ haplotypes were treated as single units for association and clustering because of strong linkage in the cohort. Among about 400 genotyped donors of the cohort, an average of roughly 230,000 unique TCR beta nucleotide sequences was sequenced per donor, of which about 19% were non-productive.

Note on this clone: What antigen it recognizes has not been identified. No much larger clone exists at a distance of one base, and base qualities are not known.

From the cysteine through the phenylalanine, the CDR3 covers 15 amino acids. The kept DNA is CDR3 alone, 45 bases in frame from the first base. Taken from the germline V gene (reference sequence), the CDR1 and CDR2 loops are GTSNPN and SVGIG. V is clipped by 0 bases and J by 1 base, and the sequence between their germline boundaries is 12 bases long. The cohort was made up of 500 to 800 healthy bone marrow donors. At the time of sampling, all cohort members were nominally healthy, though unrecorded immune exposures were likely present. The donor tested CMV seropositive, placing the donor among the 290 or so seropositive members of the cohort. Each donor provided a peripheral blood sample, and peripheral blood mononuclear cells were used for TCR beta sequencing. The Qiagen DNeasy Blood Extraction Kit was used to extract genomic DNA from the blood cell samples. What the work shows at the level of the full study, not this receptor alone: HLA typing was unavailable for some donors at each locus, so association tests used only the typed subset. Most CMV-associated TCR beta chains appeared to be HLA-restricted in a later analysis, and the HLA associations seemed to be driven largely by CMV exposure. This cohort had only TCR beta chains sequenced, and the lack of alpha or paired-chain data limited which features could be detected. CMV serostatus was the only immune exposure information available for the cohort. A further reported finding was that TCR beta sequences accurately predicted the HLA-A and HLA-B alleles for most subjects in the first cohort. Because counts were too low, seventeen rarely observed V segments, including chromosome 9 orphons, were excluded from the earlier analysis of a few hundred of the donors. In a later genetic analysis, a missense DCLRE1C variant was associated with V-gene and J-gene trimming of TCR beta chains, and the association was replicated in an independent cohort. In a later analysis, several top co-occurrence clusters were reported to appear linked to parvovirus B19, influenza, CMV and Epstein-Barr virus. In an earlier analysis of about 540 of the donors, most TCR beta V segments were observed in productive rearrangements about 87% or about 30% of the time, broadly matching IMGT annotations. Because the 87-base-pair reads could not distinguish some IMGT-functional V segments, including TRBV6-2 and TRBV6-3, those segments were excluded. The study listed 150 to 200 TCR beta chains as associated with cytomegalovirus. Most TCR sequences were seen in very few donors, while some public TCRs were found in many individuals. Strong co-occurrence of HLA alleles, especially DR and DQ, made assigning TCR associations to individual alleles difficult. A cluster of highly shared sequence variants was judged likely to represent a technical artifact of the sequencing pipeline. Correlated functional status among segregating V segments might be attributable to linkage disequilibrium, but an unknown experimental factor could not be ruled out. In a later analysis, the rate of TCR association differed among HLA loci, with DRB1 alleles having the most associated TCRs and HLA-C alleles having the fewest. At a false discovery rate of 0.05, a later analysis linked 15,000 to 20,000 TCR beta sequences to specific HLA alleles. A few of the identified cytomegalovirus-associated TCR beta chains were confirmed in vitro to be specific for cytomegalovirus antigens. According to a later genetic analysis, donors in an Asian-associated ancestry cluster had fewer N-insertions in productive TCRs than the approximately 630-donor mean. Roughly uniform sequencing depth across donors was assumed in presence/absence analyses, although this assumption may not hold. The authors suggested that the approach could potentially be generalized to other disease states and immunological phenotypes. The classifier was reported to diagnose cytomegalovirus status with high specificity and sensitivity in both the original cohort and the validation cohort. A later analysis found that HLA-associated TCR beta chains were more clonally expanded and had lower generation probabilities than equally common non-associated chains.

Library preparation employed the immunoSEQ multiplex PCR assay. For the multiplex PCR, a mixture combining 60 forward primers for TCR Vbeta segments and 13 reverse primers for TCR Jbeta segments was used. The CDR3 region of rearranged TCR beta genes was amplified from genomic DNA with a multiplex PCR assay. On the Illumina HiSeq System, the amplified TCR beta libraries were sequenced as 87-base-pair reads. The paper's data handling went like this. A later analysis tallied roughly 76 million unique TCR beta chains across the roughly 610 repertoires, and around 12 million of those chains were shared by two or more donors. A nearest-neighbor algorithm error-corrected the raw reads and collapsed the reads into unique sequences, merging closely related sequences to remove PCR and sequencing errors. To assign V, D and J gene segments, CDR3 sequences were aligned to IMGT reference sequences. For a sequence to be retained, a match of at least six nucleotides was required to both a V gene segment and a J gene segment. Rearrangements were classified as productive when the CDR3 lacked stop codons and remained in frame with V and J, and all other rearrangements were classified as non-productive. Following IMGT convention, CDR3 was defined as the stretch from the second conserved V-encoded cysteine up to the conserved J-encoded phenylalanine. In an earlier analysis of 587 of the donors, sequences lacking an unambiguous match to a single V gene segment were excluded. An earlier analysis of a few hundred of the donors called V segments functional above 56.7% productive rearrangements and segregating when the between-donor standard deviation exceeded 5%. A statistical classification framework was developed to diagnose cytomegalovirus status using the catalog of TCR beta chain sequences. A later analysis assigned V and J genes by comparing TCR nucleotide sequences with IMGT/GENE-DB human TR gene sequences. The TCRdist pipeline was used in a later analysis to assign CDR3 sequences and most-parsimonious VDJ recombination scenarios. In a later analysis, every TCR beta chain was defined by the combination of its CDR3 amino acid sequence and its V-gene family, and reads without a unique V-gene family were dropped. In a later analysis, nearly 600 highly shared, low-generation-probability nucleotide sequences were removed to address suspected cross-contamination and a sequencing artifact. For each public chain, a later analysis derived a clonal expansion index from normalized ranks of inferred template counts within each repertoire. A later analysis computed generation probabilities with a VDJ recombination model fitted to out-of-frame rearrangements, and checked the results against IGoR. In a later analysis, TCR-TCR, TCR-HLA and TCR-CMV co-occurrence was scored with hypergeometric tests, and a repertoire-size bias correction was applied to TCR pairs. In a later analysis, false discovery rates were estimated by permuting HLA or CMV assignments 20 times. A later analysis grouped co-occurring TCRs with DBSCAN, adding TCRdist sequence similarity when clustering within HLA-allele-positive subsets. For co-occurrence clustering, repertoires with fewer than 30,000 or more than 120,000 public chains were excluded, along with roughly five repertoires with anomalous nucleotide sharing. The table comes from immuneACCESS by way of TCRdb, which keeps in-frame sequences with V and J called. Part of the clones is missing from these tables; in studies checked, under half for an unresolved V gene and the rest for unknown reasons. V and J calls and clone size follow that table, whereas D and trimming were derived from the DNA. In this sample the table shows about 120,000 clones, 6.5% to 9.5% of which occur a single time. In total, the top ten clones hold approximately 6.6% of the sample.

The sequenced sample was PBMCs. This receptor was taken from a woman between 40 and 55 years old in good health and CMV-seropositive. This chain is built from TRBV30 and TRBJ1-1; confidence is insufficient to name the D gene. The DNA sequence reads TGTGCCTGGAGTGTACGCGGGCATTGGAACACTGAAGCTTTCTTT. Its protein product is CAWSVRGHWNTEAFF.